The rows below give T cell receptor beta chains drawn from one sample of a study of T cells after yellow fever vaccination. TCRdb passed the 5' RACE reads through MiXCR, listing each CDR3 protein once. The data contain around 60,000 distinct CDR3 sequences, 5.5% to 6% of them singletons. The sequencing used PBMCs, either bulk or a sorted T-cell subset (CD4+, CD8+, memory, or dextramer-sorted; not recorded which), collected on the day of the yellow fever booster vaccination. The source is a man between 18 and 35 years old who received the YFV17D yellow fever vaccine. Each CDR3 is given with its conserved first and last residue. A D gene is named only where the DNA matches it firmly. Clone sizes are given selectively: once, few, many, or a class where the clone is expanded.

V,D,J,length,size,DNA,CDR3
TRBV6-2/TRBV6-3,TRBD2,TRBJ2-5,16,many,TGTGCCAGCAGACACCTCGGGACTACCTTCCAAGAGACCCAGTACTTC,CASRHLGTTFQETQYF
TRBV11-2,.,TRBJ2-5,15,.,TGTGCCAGCAGCTTAATCCGACTAGGGGACGAGACCCAGTACTTC,CASSLIRLGDETQYF
TRBV7-2,TRBD2,TRBJ2-3,16,many,TGTGCCAGCAGCTTCGGCGCGGGGGGGAGAACAGATACGCAGTATTTT,CASSFGAGGRTDTQYF
TRBV30,TRBD2,TRBJ2-1,14,few,TGTGCCTGGAGGAAGCGGGGGGGCCGCAATGAGCAGTTCTTC,CAWRKRGGRNEQFF
TRBV12-3/TRBV12-4,TRBD1,TRBJ1-6,14,.,TGTGCCAGCAGGACCGGGGACAGGGTTTCACCCCTCCACTTT,CASRTGDRVSPLHF
TRBV7-8,.,TRBJ1-6,18,few,TGTGCCAGCAGCGTCTTGTCTATGGTTTTCTCCTATAATTCACCCCTCCACTTT,CASSVLSMVFSYNSPLHF
TRBV4-1,.,TRBJ1-2,14,few,TGCGCCAGCAGCTCAAGCGGGGGGCTGAGGGGCTACACCTTC,CASSSSGGLRGYTF
TRBV7-2,TRBD2,TRBJ2-7,15,many,TGTGCCAGCAGCTTTAGCGGGGGGAGCTCCTACGAGCAGTACTTC,CASSFSGGSSYEQYF
TRBV11-2,.,TRBJ2-1,13,many,TGTGCCAGCAGCCAGGGACAATTCAATGAGCAGTTCTTC,CASSQGQFNEQFF
TRBV27,TRBD1,TRBJ2-7,16,many,TGTGCCAGCAGTCCTCCGGGACAGACCTTTCTTGGCGAGCAGTACTTC,CASSPPGQTFLGEQYF
TRBV6-5,TRBD1,TRBJ1-2,17,.,TGTGCCAGCAGTTACGCCCGGACAGGGAGCGTCCGGGATGGCTACACCTTC,CASSYARTGSVRDGYTF
TRBV7-6,.,TRBJ1-2,13,.,TGTGCCAGCAGCTCCCGGGTCGGTGGGGGCTACACCTTC,CASSSRVGGGYTF
TRBV4-3,TRBD1,TRBJ1-2,14,many,TGCGCCAGCAGCCGGGACAGGGGGACCTATGGCTACACCTTC,CASSRDRGTYGYTF
TRBV12-3/TRBV12-4,.,TRBJ2-3,16,few,TGTGCCAGCAGGGGGACCGCAACTTCTAGCACAGATACGCAGTATTTT,CASRGTATSSTDTQYF
TRBV5-1,TRBD1,TRBJ2-5,15,many,TGCGCCAGCTTCAGACAGGGGGCTAGAGGAGAGACCCAGTACTTC,CASFRQGARGETQYF
TRBV20-1,TRBD2,TRBJ2-1,15,many,TGCAGTGCTAGAGATCCAGAGCGGGGCTACAATGAGCAGTTCTTC,CSARDPERGYNEQFF